This TCR beta chain was documented in a study of CD8 T cells in ankylosing spondylitis. General study findings and limits: Disease-linked clones bore a CD8+ phenotype and were relatively rare in peripheral blood.

A note on this clonotype: Its target is not known.

TCRdb recomputed calls from the 5' RACE reads with MiXCR, one row per CDR3 protein. The top ten hold around a third of the sample, which has a few hundred thousand distinct CDR3 sequences, under 20% seen once. V gave up 2 bases and J gave up 3 bases; unmatched junction bases: 11. This CDR3 region has 18 residues. Germline V gives CDR1 SGHAT, CDR2 FQDESV (reference sequence). The sample was blood, either unsorted or a sorted T cell fraction (not recorded which). This clonotype originated in a male donor with ankylosing spondylitis or in good health (not recorded which). This chain connects TRBV11-1 to TRBJ2-3, with 10 nucleotides matching TRBD2. CDR3 in amino acids: CASSLLSQREGHTDTQYF. CDR3 DNA: TGTGCCAGCAGCTTATTGAGCCAGCGGGAGGGCCATACAGATACGCAGTATTTT.